This record concerns one TCR beta chain sequence. This sample was taken from a study of blood T cell repertoires in COVID-19. On the study more broadly: From the United States, Italy and Spain came samples of acute and convalescent COVID-19. T cells, B-cell-depleted T cells, or PBMCs supplied cDNA or gDNA.

Per the original methods: By means of reference gene primer amplification, nucleated cell counts were estimated. The method was immunoSEQ multiplex PCR; TCRdb's version includes in-frame clones alone and lacks a portion of them. For V, J and clone size, that table is used; D and trimming come from the DNA. In the table there are around 59,000 clones, about 70% of which are singletons. Losses at the gene ends were 5 bases for V and 4 bases for J; bases not matched to a gene: 2. The CDR3 spans 13 residues. Germline V CDR1 and CDR2: SNHLY, FYNNEI. The specimen sequenced was peripheral blood. This receptor was taken from a woman aged 45-65 years with active or convalescent COVID-19. The rearrangement links TRBV2 to TRBJ1-3; 7 bases are a match to TRBD1. CDR3 in amino acids: CASSTGAGNTIYF. As DNA, the CDR3 is TGTGCCAGCAGTACAGGGGCGGGAAACACCATATATTTT.